These T cell receptor beta chains were read from a single sample in a study of cytomegalovirus exposure and HLA in healthy donors. Libraries were prepared by immunoSEQ multiplex PCR; TCRdb keeps only in-frame clonotypes and omits some of them. The listing records tens of thousands of clones. Material: PBMCs. Source of these receptors: a female donor in good health and CMV-seropositive. Each CDR3 is given with its conserved first and last residue. Fields, in order: J gene, D gene, V gene, CDR3 protein, CDR3 DNA. The D gene is left open where the match is weak.

>TRBJ1-2|.|TRBV19
CASKWTVNYGYTF
TGTGCCAGTAAGTGGACAGTCAACTATGGCTACACCTTC
>TRBJ2-3|TRBD1|TRBV18
CASSPQDSGGMGDTQYF
TGTGCCAGCTCACCACAGGATTCAGGGGGCATGGGGGATACGCAGTATTTT
>TRBJ2-5|TRBD1|TRBV27
CASSPDPGQGWETQYF
TGTGCCAGCAGTCCTGATCCGGGACAGGGTTGGGAGACCCAGTACTTC
>TRBJ2-4|.|TRBV19
CASSIMARLAKNIQYF
TGTGCCAGTAGTATCATGGCCCGACTAGCCAAAAACATTCAGTACTTC
>TRBJ2-7|TRBD1|TRBV6-5
CASSKRDSNYEQYF
TGTGCCAGCAGTAAACGGGACAGCAACTACGAGCAGTACTTC
>TRBJ2-3|TRBD2|TRBV30
CAWSASGGDTQYF
TGTGCCTGGAGCGCTAGCGGGGGAGATACGCAGTATTTT
>TRBJ2-5|.|TRBV4-3
CASSPAEGRRETQYF
TGCGCCAGCAGCCCAGCTGAAGGGAGAAGGGAGACCCAGTACTTC
>TRBJ1-2|.|TRBV5-1
CASSSNPQDNYGYTF
TGCGCCAGCAGCTCCAACCCACAGGATAACTATGGCTACACCTTC
>TRBJ1-2|.|TRBV2
CASRDTLGYGYTF
TGTGCCAGCAGGGACACTCTGGGGTATGGCTACACCTTC
>TRBJ2-7|.|TRBV20-1
CSASSSYEQYF
TGCAGTGCTAGTAGCTCCTACGAGCAGTACTTC
>TRBJ2-2|TRBD2|TRBV7-3
CASRTASGGAHGELFF
TGTGCCAGCAGAACCGCTAGCGGGGGGGCCCACGGGGAGCTGTTTTTT
>TRBJ2-7|TRBD1|TRBV19
CASCLGQGYEQYF
TGTGCCAGTTGTCTAGGACAGGGCTACGAGCAGTACTTC
>TRBJ2-1|TRBD1|TRBV9
CASSANPGDRVSYNEQFF
TGTGCCAGCAGCGCAAACCCTGGGGACAGGGTGTCCTACAATGAGCAGTTCTTC
>TRBJ2-3|TRBD2|TRBV19
CASSTLAGVIDTQYF
TGTGCCAGTAGTACTCTCGCGGGAGTTATAGATACGCAGTATTTT
>TRBJ1-6|.|TRBV18
CASSETTVGWDSPLHF
TGTGCCAGCTCAGAAACGACAGTTGGGTGGGATTCACCCCTCCACTTT
>TRBJ1-5|.|TRBV18
CASSPAGWQPQHF
TGTGCCAGCTCACCAGCAGGGTGGCAGCCCCAGCATTTT
>TRBJ1-1|.|TRBV5-6
CASSFMNTEAFF
TGTGCCAGCAGCTTCATGAACACTGAAGCTTTCTTT
>TRBJ1-1|.|TRBV6-1
CASKLSGSEAFF
TGTGCCAGCAAGTTATCCGGGTCTGAAGCTTTCTTT
>TRBJ2-7|.|TRBV6-5
CASSPTGYQLYEQYF
TGTGCCAGCAGTCCGACAGGATACCAGCTCTACGAGCAGTACTTC
>TRBJ1-2|TRBD1|TRBV5-1
CASRTGGVSSYGYTF
TGCGCCAGCAGGACAGGGGGCGTAAGTAGCTATGGCTACACCTTC
>TRBJ1-1|.|TRBV5-6
CASGSIGEAFF
TGTGCCAGCGGTTCTATCGGGGAAGCTTTCTTT
>TRBJ2-7|.|TRBV7-9
CASSLYTSYEQYF
TGTGCCAGCAGCTTATACACCTCCTACGAGCAGTACTTC
>TRBJ2-1|TRBD2|TRBV7-9
CASGRSGRATYNEQFF
TGTGCCAGCGGACGTAGCGGGAGGGCCACCTACAATGAGCAGTTCTTC
>TRBJ2-2|.|TRBV7-2
CASSLGGGATGELFF
TGTGCCAGCAGCTTAGGTGGGGGGGCCACCGGGGAGCTGTTTTTT
>TRBJ1-3|.|TRBV6-1
CASSGNRISGNTIYF
TGTGCCAGCAGTGGAAACAGGATCTCTGGAAACACCATATATTTT
>TRBJ2-7|TRBD2|TRBV28
CASSLGKTAGGSSYEQYF
TGTGCCAGCAGTCTCGGAAAAACGGCGGGAGGTAGCTCCTACGAGCAGTACTTC